Here is one T cell receptor beta chain with its context. The data are from a study of blood T cell repertoires in COVID-19. For the study at large: COVID-19 samples, acute and convalescent, were from the United States, Italy and Spain.

Sequencing was performed with immunoSEQ multiplex PCR; in TCRdb, only in-frame clones are kept and a portion is missing. Of roughly 240,000 clones in the sample, roughly 80% were seen once. Trimming removed 5 bases from V and 0 bases from J, with 16 bases in between. CDR3 length equals 17 residues. Germline values: CDR1 SGHVS, CDR2 FNYEAQ. This clonotype was obtained from a man in his 60s who had recovered from COVID-19. Material: peripheral blood. V usage is TRBV7-6 and J usage is TRBJ2-2, with D perhaps TRBD1 (6 bases). As DNA, the CDR3 is TGTGCCAGCAGCCCAAGGGTTGGGACACCGAACACCGGGGAGCTGTTTTTT. It translates to CASSPRVGTPNTGELFF.